The rows below give T cell receptor beta chains drawn from one sample of a study of blood T cell repertoires in COVID-19. Produced via immunoSEQ multiplex PCR; TCRdb's table is partial and in-frame only. Of 75,000 to 100,000 clones detected, over 70% appear once; the ten largest clones hold around a tenth. Sample: peripheral blood. These receptors came from a woman over 75 with acute or convalescent COVID-19. Both conserved end residues are part of each CDR3. Each record gives: clone size, J gene, V gene, CDR3 length, D gene, CDR3 DNA, CDR3 protein. A D gene is named only where the DNA matches it firmly. Only some rows state a clone size, as once, few, many or a class for expanded clones.

>-|TRBJ2-5|TRBV14|15|TRBD2
TGTGCCAGCAGCCAAGCAGCGGGGGGGAGCGAGACCCAGTACTTC
CASSQAAGGSETQYF
>-|TRBJ2-3|TRBV27|15|-
TGTGCCAGCAGTCGTACGGGACACCACACAGATACGCAGTATTTT
CASSRTGHHTDTQYF
>once|TRBJ1-2|TRBV30|12|-
TGTGCCTGTAATACAGGGAATTATGGCTACACCTTC
CACNTGNYGYTF
>-|TRBJ1-5|TRBV18|13|-
TGTGCCAGCGCTCCACAGGGAGATCAGCCCCAGCATTTT
CASAPQGDQPQHF
>-|TRBJ1-2|TRBV28|12|TRBD1
TGTGCCACCAGCGACAGGGACTATGGCTACACCTTC
CATSDRDYGYTF
>-|TRBJ1-2|TRBV28|12|TRBD1
TGTGCCAGCAGTATCTTGACGGGACAGCGTAACTTC
CASSILTGQRNF
>-|TRBJ1-5|TRBV10-3|15|TRBD1
TGTGCCATCAGTGAGTCGGGGACAGGAAATCAGCCCCAGCATTTT
CAISESGTGNQPQHF
>-|TRBJ1-3|TRBV6-1|17|TRBD1
TGTGCCAGCAGTGAAGTGGGACAGACAGTCTCTGGAAACACCATATATTTT
CASSEVGQTVSGNTIYF
>-|TRBJ2-1|TRBV9|15|-
TGTGCCAGCAGCGTAAACGGGGGTCCCCTCAATGAGCAGTTCTTC
CASSVNGGPLNEQFF
>-|TRBJ2-3|TRBV5-5|15|TRBD2
TGTGCCAGCAGCGTGGGACTAGCGGGAGCAGATACGCAGTATTTT
CASSVGLAGADTQYF
>-|TRBJ1-2|TRBV6-5|13|TRBD1
TGTGCCAGCTGGGGGACAGCAAACTATGGCTACACCTTC
CASWGTANYGYTF
>few|TRBJ1-1|TRBV5-6|11|-
TGTGCCAGCAGCTTGGACTTTGAAGCTTTCTTT
CASSLDFEAFF
>-|TRBJ2-5|TRBV14|15|-
TGTGCCAGCAGCCAACAGGGGCTAACCCAAGAGACCCAGTACTTC
CASSQQGLTQETQYF
>-|TRBJ2-7|TRBV5-1|14|TRBD1
TGCGCCAGCAGCTTACGGACAGGGGCCCACGAGCAGTACTTC
CASSLRTGAHEQYF
>-|TRBJ1-1|TRBV29-1|13|TRBD1
TGCAGCGTTGATAGGTACAGGGGGACTGAAGCTTTCTTT
CSVDRYRGTEAFF
>-|TRBJ1-6|TRBV5-6|15|TRBD1
TGTGCCAGCAGCTCCGGACAGGGGGCCGGCTCACCCCTCCACTTT
CASSSGQGAGSPLHF
>-|TRBJ1-2|TRBV28|13|-
TGTGCCAGCACCGCGGGGCAGATCTATGGCTACACCTTC
CASTAGQIYGYTF
>-|TRBJ2-2|TRBV24-1|16|TRBD1
TGTGCCACCAGTGATCCTGATCGACAGGGGGCCGGGGAGCTGTTTTTT
CATSDPDRQGAGELFF
>-|TRBJ2-2|TRBV10-3|16|-
TGTGCCATCAGTGAGTATGGGACTTCTAACACCGGGGAGCTGTTTTTT
CAISEYGTSNTGELFF
>-|TRBJ1-2|TRBV6-5|15|TRBD1
TGTGCCAGCAGGGGGACAGGGCAATCGAACTATGGCTACACCTTC
CASRGTGQSNYGYTF
>-|TRBJ1-3|TRBV7-6|15|-
TGTGCCAGCAGCTTTGGCCCCAGCTCTGGAAACACCATATATTTT
CASSFGPSSGNTIYF
>-|TRBJ2-3|TRBV6-2/TRBV6-3|15|-
TGTGCCAGCAGCTCCCAAGCTTCTAGCACAGATACGCAGTATTTT
CASSSQASSTDTQYF
>-|TRBJ1-2|TRBV28|14|-
TGTGCCAGCAGTCTACCGGGACACAATAATGGCTACACCTTC
CASSLPGHNNGYTF
>-|TRBJ2-5|TRBV2|18|-
TGTGCCAGCAGTGAAGGGACCCCAGAAACCCCCGGGGAGGAGACCCAGTACTTC
CASSEGTPETPGEETQYF